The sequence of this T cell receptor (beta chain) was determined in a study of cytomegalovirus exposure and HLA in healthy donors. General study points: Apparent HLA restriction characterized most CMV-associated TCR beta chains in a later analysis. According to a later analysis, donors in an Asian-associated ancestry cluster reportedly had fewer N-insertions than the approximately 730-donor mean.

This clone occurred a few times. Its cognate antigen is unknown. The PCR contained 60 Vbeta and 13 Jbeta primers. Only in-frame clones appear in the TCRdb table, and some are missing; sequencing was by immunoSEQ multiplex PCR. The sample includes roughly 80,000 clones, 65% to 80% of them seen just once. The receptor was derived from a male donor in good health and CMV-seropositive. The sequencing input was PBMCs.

CDR3 sequence reads: CASSQGETLNTGELFF. The CDR3, as DNA: TGCGCCAGCAGCCAAGGGGAGACATTGAACACCGGGGAGCTGTTTTTT. This rearrangement joins TRBV4-3 to TRBJ2-2; perhaps TRBD2 as D (5 bases). With 1 base removed from V and 1 base from J, the gap between germline ends came to 10 bases. CDR3 size: 16 residues. Germline V gene data show CDR1 as LGHNA and CDR2 as YSLEER.